The clone carrying this T cell receptor (beta chain) came up once. The antigen is unknown. Co-extracted RNA and DNA came from around 18-30 mg of unsorted bulk tissue. The sample is drawn from a study of tumor-infiltrating lymphocytes in primary liver carcinoma. Study results and limitations: Relative to tumor region pairs, the tumor-adjacent and tumor-blood pairs showed overlap that was lower.

Reverse transcription of 500 ng total RNA with a constant-region primer produced TCR beta cDNA. Three rounds of nested multiplex PCR with slightly modified ARM-PCR produced TCR beta libraries. TCRdb passed the multiplex PCR reads through MiXCR, listing each CDR3 protein once. The sample holds approximately 74,000 distinct CDR3 sequences; about 64% are singletons and the top ten take roughly an eighth. What was sequenced was liver tumor tissue from sampling region 4. Subset given: tumor region T4, right-lateral pole. The TCR was taken from an older woman with primary liver carcinoma and hepatitis B virus infection.

The CDR3 region is CANSRGLASRTDTQYF. Here the CDR3 DNA reads TGTGCCAACAGCCGGGGACTAGCGAGCCGCACAGATACGCAGTATTTT. The genes are TRBV6-2 or TRBV6-3 and TRBJ2-3; 10 bases line up with TRBD2. CDR1 MNHEY and CDR2 SVGEGT come from the germline V gene. The length of the CDR3 is 16 residues. The J segment lost 1 base and the V segment lost 10 bases, leaving 11 bases of the junction unmatched.